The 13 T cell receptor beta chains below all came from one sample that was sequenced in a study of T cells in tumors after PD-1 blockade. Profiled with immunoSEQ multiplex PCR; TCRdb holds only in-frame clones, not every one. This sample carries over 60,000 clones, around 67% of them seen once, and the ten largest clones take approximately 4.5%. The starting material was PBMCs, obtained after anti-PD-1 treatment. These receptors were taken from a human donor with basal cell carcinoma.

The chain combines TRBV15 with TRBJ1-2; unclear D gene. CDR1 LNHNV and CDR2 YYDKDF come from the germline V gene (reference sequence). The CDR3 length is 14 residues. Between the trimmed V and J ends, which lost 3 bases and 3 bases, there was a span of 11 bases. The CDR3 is CATSRQETHYGYTF. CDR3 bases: TGTGCCACCAGCAGGCAGGAGACCCACTATGGCTACACCTTC.

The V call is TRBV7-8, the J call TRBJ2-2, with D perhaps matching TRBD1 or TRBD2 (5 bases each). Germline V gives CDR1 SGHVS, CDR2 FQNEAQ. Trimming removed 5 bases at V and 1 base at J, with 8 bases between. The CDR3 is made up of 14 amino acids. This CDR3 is CASSGTENTGELFF. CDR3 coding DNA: TGTGCCAGCAGCGGGACGGAGAACACCGGGGAGCTGTTTTTT.

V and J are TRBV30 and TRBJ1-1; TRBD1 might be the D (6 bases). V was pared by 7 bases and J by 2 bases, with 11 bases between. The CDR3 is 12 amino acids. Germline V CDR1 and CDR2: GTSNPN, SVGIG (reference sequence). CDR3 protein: CAFYGTNTEAFF. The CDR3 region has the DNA TGTGCCTTCTACGGGACAAACACTGAAGCTTTCTTT.

This chain's CDR3 is CASITGNQPQHF. For the CDR3, the DNA is TGTGCCAGCATAACGGGGAATCAGCCCCAGCATTTT. The J gene is TRBJ1-5, the V gene TRBV6-6; D not certain. This CDR3 is 12 amino acids long. V lost 7 bases and J 4 bases, leaving 8 bases between the germline ends. The germline CDR1 and CDR2 sequences are MNHNY and SVGAGI (reference sequence).

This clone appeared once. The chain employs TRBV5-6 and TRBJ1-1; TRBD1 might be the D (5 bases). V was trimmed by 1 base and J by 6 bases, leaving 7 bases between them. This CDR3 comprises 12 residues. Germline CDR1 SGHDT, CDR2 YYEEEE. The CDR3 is CASSLWGAEAFF. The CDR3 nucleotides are TGTGCCAGCAGCTTGTGGGGGGCTGAAGCTTTCTTT.

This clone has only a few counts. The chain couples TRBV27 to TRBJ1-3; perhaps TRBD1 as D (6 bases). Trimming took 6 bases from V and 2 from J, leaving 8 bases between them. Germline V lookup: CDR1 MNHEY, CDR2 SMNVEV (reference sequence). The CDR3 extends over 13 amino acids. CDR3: CASRQGAGNTIYF. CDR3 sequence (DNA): TGTGCCAGCAGACAGGGAGCTGGAAACACCATATATTTT.

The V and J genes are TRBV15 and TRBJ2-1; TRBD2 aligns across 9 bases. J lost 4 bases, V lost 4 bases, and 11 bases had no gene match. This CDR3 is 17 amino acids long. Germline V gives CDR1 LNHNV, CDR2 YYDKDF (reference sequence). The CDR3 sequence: CATSNILGGGAYNEQFF. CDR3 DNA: TGTGCCACCAGCAATATCCTTGGCGGGGGGGCATACAATGAGCAGTTCTTC.

The CDR3 spells CASSDREIDEKLFF. CDR3 nucleotide sequence: TGTGCCAGCAGTGACAGGGAGATAGATGAAAAACTGTTTTTT. The chain couples TRBV2 to TRBJ1-4; the D gene is possibly TRBD1 (5 bases). V gave up 3 bases and J gave up 6 bases, with 11 bases separating them. The CDR3 loop spans 14 amino acids. CDR1 and CDR2 (germline): SNHLY, FYNNEI.

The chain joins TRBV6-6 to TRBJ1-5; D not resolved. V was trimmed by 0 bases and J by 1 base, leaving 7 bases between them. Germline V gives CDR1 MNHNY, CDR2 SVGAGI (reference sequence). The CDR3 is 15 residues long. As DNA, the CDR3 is TGTGCCAGCAGTTACTCTTTTGGGAGCAATCAGCCCCAGCATTTT. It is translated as CASSYSFGSNQPQHF.

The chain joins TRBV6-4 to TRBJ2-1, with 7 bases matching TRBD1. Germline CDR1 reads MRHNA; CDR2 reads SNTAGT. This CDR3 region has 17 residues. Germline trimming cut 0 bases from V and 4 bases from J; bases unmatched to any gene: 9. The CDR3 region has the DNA TGTGCCAGCAGTGACTCGCTAAGGCAGGGGGTTTACAATGAGCAGTTCTTC. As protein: CASSDSLRQGVYNEQFF.

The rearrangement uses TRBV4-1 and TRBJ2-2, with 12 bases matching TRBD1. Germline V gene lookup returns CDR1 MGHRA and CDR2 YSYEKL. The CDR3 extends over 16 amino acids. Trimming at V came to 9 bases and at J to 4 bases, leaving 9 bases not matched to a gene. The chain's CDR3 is CASRDRGLEGTGELFF. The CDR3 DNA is TGCGCCAGTAGGGACAGGGGGCTCGAGGGCACCGGGGAGCTGTTTTTT.

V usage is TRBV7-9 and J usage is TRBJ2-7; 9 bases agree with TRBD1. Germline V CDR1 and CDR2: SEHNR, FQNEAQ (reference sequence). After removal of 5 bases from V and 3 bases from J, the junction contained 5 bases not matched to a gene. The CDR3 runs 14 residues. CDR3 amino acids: CASSARDRDYEQYF. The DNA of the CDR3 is TGTGCCAGCAGCGCCCGGGACAGGGACTACGAGCAGTACTTC.

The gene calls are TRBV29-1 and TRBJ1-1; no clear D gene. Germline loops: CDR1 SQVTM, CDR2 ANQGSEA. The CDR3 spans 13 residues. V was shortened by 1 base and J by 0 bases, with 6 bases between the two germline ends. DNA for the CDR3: TGCAGCGTTGAAGGACGATTGAACACTGAAGCTTTCTTT. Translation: CSVEGRLNTEAFF.